These 18 T cell receptor beta chains originate from one sample sequenced in a study of T cell clonotyping in hematopoietic cell transplantation (TCRdb year 2021). The sample's time point label, decoded: recipient sample about 28 days before transplant, after cytoreduction. Libraries were prepared through the immunoSEQ multiplex PCR assay. Drawn from immuneACCESS, this table holds only the in-frame rearrangements with V and J called that TCRdb kept. Clones are partly lost; checked studies trace under half to an unresolved V gene and leave the rest unexplained. The sample has about 27,000 clones on record, 60% to 75% of them singletons. In total, the top ten clones hold about 5.9% of the sample. This specimen was peripheral blood mononuclear cells, taken before stem cell transplant. These receptors originate from a man between 45 and 60 years old with myelodysplastic syndrome. Some clones in this sample may be carry-over from other donors' samples.

V gene TRBV5-1 combines with J gene TRBJ2-7; TRBD1 matches 8 bases. Trimming removed 0 bases from V and 3 bases from J; junction bases left unmatched: 5. Germline CDR1 is SGHRS and CDR2 is YFSETQ. This CDR3 contains 15 residues. This CDR3 reads CASSLARTGYYEQYF. CDR3 bases: TGCGCCAGCAGCTTGGCCAGGACAGGGTACTACGAGCAGTACTTC.

This clone has only a few counts. The rearrangement joins TRBV4-1 to TRBJ1-3; the D gene is possibly TRBD1 (5 bases). Between the trimmed V and J ends, which lost 2 bases and 0 bases, there was a span of 8 bases. The CDR3 has 15 amino acids. Germline CDR1 is MGHRA and CDR2 is YSYEKL. The CDR3 DNA sequence: TGCGCCAGCAGCCAATCTAGGGGCTCTGGAAACACCATATATTTT. As protein: CASSQSRGSGNTIYF.

V is TRBV29-1 and J is TRBJ1-2; 9 bases agree with TRBD1. V gave up 7 bases and J gave up 3 bases; unmatched junction bases: 12. The CDR3 spans 15 residues. Germline V gene lookup returns CDR1 SQVTM and CDR2 ANQGSEA. The CDR3 loop reads CSGTTGTGSDYGYTF. In DNA form, the CDR3 reads TGCAGCGGGACAACCGGGACAGGGTCGGACTATGGCTACACCTTC.

This clone is a singleton in its sample. The chain links TRBV2 to TRBJ1-1, with 7 bases aligning to TRBD1. Germline-derived CDR1 and CDR2 are SNHLY and FYNNEI. V lost 6 bases and J lost 1; bases outside the gene matches: 11. The CDR3 length is 16 residues. Written as DNA, the CDR3 is TGTGCCAGCAGCGCTGACAGGGCGGCTTCGAACACTGAAGCTTTCTTT. This encodes CASSADRAASNTEAFF.

CDR3 DNA sequence: TGCAGCGTTCTCGTAGACGAGCAGTACTTC. This sequence encodes CSVLVDEQYF. The chain has TRBV29-1 and TRBJ2-7, with D hard to call. The CDR3 is 10 amino acids. Looked up from germline, CDR1 is SQVTM and CDR2 is ANQGSEA. Trimming stripped 5 bases from V and 5 bases from J, with 7 bases between.

The chain is built from TRBV6-5 and TRBJ1-2; D is unresolved. The V and J ends lost 8 bases and 4 bases respectively, with 14 bases between them. The CDR3 loop spans 13 amino acids. The germline gives CDR1 MNHEY, CDR2 SVGAGI. The CDR3 reads CASGSQQIYGYTF. Written as DNA, the CDR3 is TGTGCCAGCGGATCACAGCAAATCTATGGCTACACCTTC.

The chain joins TRBV5-1 to TRBJ2-5; weak D call: TRBD2 (6 bases). CDR1 is SGHRS and CDR2 is YFSETQ in the germline V gene. The length of the CDR3 is 15 residues. Trimming removed 0 bases from V and 4 bases from J, with 13 bases in between. The CDR3 bases are TGCGCCAGCAGCTTGGGAGGCGGGACTGCAGAGACCCAGTACTTC. Amino acid sequence: CASSLGGGTAETQYF.

The chain links TRBV6-1 to TRBJ1-2, with D unresolved. The germline V gene has CDR1 MNHNS and CDR2 SASEGT. CDR3 length: 12 residues. V was trimmed by 4 bases and J by 8 bases, leaving 11 bases between them. This chain's CDR3 is CASSGYSRGYTF. CDR3 DNA sequence: TGTGCCAGCAGTGGGTATAGTAGGGGCTACACCTTC.

This clone has more than one count but fewer than ten. This chain links TRBV27 with TRBJ2-3; no clear D gene. Trimming pared 3 bases from V and 4 bases from J, leaving 11 bases between. Germline V gene data show CDR1 as MNHEY and CDR2 as SMNVEV (reference sequence). The CDR3 has 14 amino acids. The CDR3 nucleotides read TGTGCCAGCAGTTTTGGTGTACCCCCAGATACGCAGTATTTT. Protein sequence: CASSFGVPPDTQYF.

The genes are TRBV5-1 and TRBJ1-1; D not resolved. Germline CDR1 reads SGHRS; CDR2 reads YFSETQ. The CDR3 runs to 16 residues. The V end lost 3 bases, the J end lost 3 bases, and 18 bases lay between the germline ends. The CDR3, as DNA: TGCGCCAGCAGCTGGCGGGAGGTAGTGGGTGACACTGAAGCTTTCTTT. Translating it yields CASSWREVVGDTEAFF.

The chain combines TRBV11-2 with TRBJ2-2; the D gene is possibly TRBD2 (5 bases). This CDR3 has 17 residues. The V and J ends lost 3 bases and 0 bases respectively, with 14 bases between them. Germline CDR1 and CDR2: SGHAT and FQNNGV. CDR3 sequence reads: CASSFGEWTANTGELFF. Written as DNA, the CDR3 is TGTGCCAGCAGCTTTGGGGAGTGGACCGCGAACACCGGGGAGCTGTTTTTT.

This clone came up a few times. V gene TRBV6-5 combines with J gene TRBJ1-2; D unresolved. V was shortened by 0 bases and J by 4 bases, with 15 bases between the two germline ends. CDR3 length: 16 amino acids. Germline V gene lookup returns CDR1 MNHEY and CDR2 SVGAGI. Here the CDR3 DNA reads TGTGCCAGCAGTTACTCTGGGCAGCCGGCCTTCTATGGCTACACCTTC. Amino acids: CASSYSGQPAFYGYTF.

The V call is TRBV7-9, the J call TRBJ2-1; a possible D gene is TRBD2 (5 bases). The CDR3 covers 14 residues. The germline gives CDR1 SEHNR, CDR2 FQNEAQ (reference sequence). V gave up 5 bases and J gave up 5 bases, with 13 bases separating them. The CDR3 sequence is CASSLRRDNNEQFF. The CDR3 DNA sequence: TGTGCCAGCAGCCTCCGCCGGGATAACAATGAGCAGTTCTTC. The variable domain in full, with the rest retrieved from reference TRBV7-9 and TRBJ2-1, is DTGVSQNPRHKITKRGQNVTFRCDPISEHNRLYWYRQTLGQGPEFLTYFQNEAQLEKSRLLSDRFSAERPKGSFSTLEIQRTEQGDSAMYLCASSLRRDNNEQFFGPGTRLTVL.

The chain is built from TRBV4-1 and TRBJ2-1; 7 bases line up with TRBD2. V gave up 4 bases and J gave up 1 base; unmatched junction bases: 4. CDR3 length equals 15 residues. Germline CDR1 MGHRA, CDR2 YSYEKL. This CDR3 is CASSLLAESYNEQFF. As DNA, the CDR3 is TGCGCCAGCAGCCTCCTAGCGGAGTCCTACAATGAGCAGTTCTTC.

This chain uses TRBV9 with TRBJ2-7; weak D call: TRBD2 (5 bases). Germline-derived CDR1 and CDR2 are SGDLS and YYNGEE. The CDR3 loop spans 15 amino acids. The germline V and J ends were trimmed by 0 bases and 0 bases, with 10 bases remaining between them. In DNA form, the CDR3 reads TGTGCCAGCAGCGTAGGTCCGGGGAGCTCCTACGAGCAGTACTTC. This encodes CASSVGPGSSYEQYF. Full variable domain (rest looked up from reference TRBV9 and TRBJ2-7): DSGVTQTPKHLITATGQRVTLRCSPRSGDLSVYWYQQSLDQGLQFLIQYYNGEERAKGNILERFSAQQFPDLHSELNLSSLELGDSALYFCASSVGPGSSYEQYFGPGTRLTVT.

This clone has a handful of counts. The CDR3 DNA is TGTGCCAGCGAAAGCGGGAGGACGACAGATACGCAGTATTTT. Residues: CASESGRTTDTQYF. This rearrangement joins TRBV10-3 to TRBJ2-3; 9 bases are shared with TRBD2. Germline CDR1 reads ENHRY; CDR2 reads SYGVKD. With V trimmed by 10 bases and J by 3 bases, 8 bases remained unmatched. This CDR3 is built from 14 residues.

This clone was observed a handful of times. This sequence joins TRBV30 and TRBJ2-2, with D hard to call. Trimming removed 2 bases at V and 5 bases at J, with 9 bases between. Germline CDR1 is GTSNPN and CDR2 is SVGIG (reference sequence). The CDR3 is made up of 13 amino acids. CDR3 DNA sequence: TGTGCCTGGAGTCTGATGAGAACCGGGGAGCTGTTTTTT. It translates to CAWSLMRTGELFF.

The V gene is TRBV29-1, the J gene TRBJ1-2; D gene uncertain. The CDR3 spans 12 residues. Per germline, CDR1 SQVTM and CDR2 ANQGSEA. Trimming shortened V by 5 bases and J by 4 bases, and 11 bases separated the two germline ends. In nucleotides, the CDR3 is TGCAGCGTTCCGACTGCGACCTATGGCTACACCTTC. Its protein product is CSVPTATYGYTF.